This TCR beta chain was observed in a study of T cell repertoires and HLA-DP antigens. Overall study context: In vitro CD4+ alloreactivity was against HeLa-presented HLA-DP. DNA input averaged around 200 ng in sorted CD137+CD4+ and about 1,200 ng in pre-culture CD4+. Study-level points and caveats: Naive and memory CD4+ repertoires were not analysed separately.

Using immunoSEQ multiplex PCR, the repertoire was profiled, and TCRdb retains in-frame clones only, with some absent. In the table there are almost 90,000 clones, approximately 86% of which are singletons. Concerning this clone: Its antigen is unidentified.

Purity of the untouched CD4+ T cells was 95% to 98%. The sequence derives from a man in his fifties in good health and CMV-seronegative. What was sequenced was CD4+ T cells from PBMCs.

The CDR3 DNA reads TGTGCCAGCACCCAGGGCTGGGAGACCCAGTACTTC. This codes for CASTQGWETQYF. The rearrangement joins TRBV7-2 to TRBJ2-5, with D possibly being TRBD1 (5 bases). Germline V gene lookup returns CDR1 SGHTA and CDR2 FQGNSA. Trimming removed 7 bases at V and 5 bases at J, with 11 bases between. The CDR3 runs 12 residues.